This is a list of T cell receptor beta chains from one sample in a study of cytomegalovirus exposure and HLA in healthy donors. Measured with immunoSEQ multiplex PCR; TCRdb has only the in-frame clones, and not every one. The sample has roughly 130,000 clones; approximately 80% are singletons. Material for sequencing was PBMCs. Receptors originate from a human donor in good health. CDR3s include the opening cysteine and the closing phenylalanine or tryptophan. Each record gives: V gene, J gene, clone size, CDR3 protein. The listing skips clone size in some rows; elsewhere it reads once, few, many or a size class.

TRBV18	TRBJ1-1	NA	CASSPAAINTEAFF
TRBV5-8	TRBJ1-5	NA	CASSGGFERGPNQPQHF
TRBV25-1	TRBJ2-3	NA	CASSELGRQYTDTQYF
TRBV19	TRBJ1-3	NA	CASRIRSSGNTIYF
TRBV4-2	TRBJ2-3	NA	CASSHDASGDIDTQYF
TRBV7-9	TRBJ1-4	NA	CASSDGGDEKLFF
TRBV14	TRBJ1-2	NA	CASSDYGDFYGYTF
TRBV19	TRBJ2-3	NA	CASSTGQGSRDTQYF
TRBV19	TRBJ2-7	NA	CASSAGATRYEQYF
TRBV4-1	NA	NA	CASSQVVAGGYEQYF
TRBV7-6	TRBJ2-5	NA	CASSPQHSVNQETQYF
TRBV7-2	TRBJ2-7	NA	CASSSTDTAYEQYF
TRBV5-1	TRBJ1-1	few	CASSSRGNTEAFF
TRBV9	TRBJ2-2	NA	CASSEWGANTGELFF
TRBV7-9	TRBJ2-5	NA	CSSSLLSGVDEAQYF
TRBV4-1	TRBJ1-4	NA	CASSQDPGQGAWGNEKLFF
TRBV7-2	TRBJ2-3	NA	CASSSRGGTVATDTQYF
TRBV5-4	TRBJ1-2	NA	CASSLGAGAFPYGYTF
TRBV5-1	TRBJ1-5	few	CASSLGLDQPQHF
TRBV18	TRBJ2-6	NA	CASSSAGGQSGANVLTF
TRBV7-9	TRBJ2-5	NA	CASSPGGAEETQYF
TRBV5-4	TRBJ2-5	NA	CASSRSAGRAQETQYF
TRBV19	TRBJ1-2	NA	CASSISRGATNYGYTF
TRBV9	TRBJ2-5	once	CASSGGRGGGETQYF
TRBV9	TRBJ2-5	NA	CASSNTRGETQYF
TRBV10-3	TRBJ1-6	NA	CAISSGNGSPLHF
TRBV5-1	TRBJ2-1	NA	CASSPRGGGLKISSYNEQFF
TRBV6-5	TRBJ1-1	NA	CASSYSLDMNTEAFF
TRBV2	TRBJ2-7	NA	CASRARGYEQYF
TRBV5-8	TRBJ1-5	NA	CASSPRTGVNQPQHF
TRBV5-1	TRBJ2-7	once	CASSLGGASDEQYF
TRBV4-1	TRBJ1-1	NA	CASSRLPGGATEAFF
TRBV12-5	TRBJ1-5	NA	CASGLANRAGQPQHF
TRBV4-2	TRBJ2-2	few	CASSQVPTSAGELFF
TRBV2	TRBJ2-7	NA	CASSDPPSGGAYEQYF
TRBV7-9	TRBJ1-6	NA	CASRLGRDRDSPLHF
TRBV5-1	TRBJ1-4	NA	CASAQGVDSRANEKLFF
TRBV29-1	TRBJ2-7	NA	CSVELAGSINEQYF
TRBV5-1	TRBJ2-1	NA	CASSVQGRGGNEQFF
TRBV6-1	TRBJ1-2	NA	CASSEARWDRDGGIYGYTF
TRBV7-8	TRBJ2-4	NA	CASSGNRVAKNIQYF
TRBV15	TRBJ2-1	once	CATSRVWARGGNEQFF
TRBV27	TRBJ2-2	NA	CASSFPSGVNTGELFF
TRBV7-6	TRBJ1-5	NA	CASSSGTLKPQHF
TRBV11-2	TRBJ2-3	NA	CASSLEGSGGSTDTQYF
TRBV7-9	TRBJ1-1	few	CASSPRGETEAFF
TRBV11-2	TRBJ1-1	NA	CASSPTGWGTEAFF
TRBV9	TRBJ1-4	few	CASSVGQSNEKLFF
TRBV13	TRBJ2-1	once	CASSSDGRQGRGLEWVEQFF
TRBV5-1	TRBJ2-7	NA	CASSLDRGIEDEQYF
TRBV6-5	TRBJ2-3	NA	CASSYGDSSYTDTQYF
TRBV15	TRBJ2-7	NA	CATSIGQGDYEQYF
TRBV6-6	TRBJ1-1	NA	CASSYVANTEAFF